The rows below give T cell receptor beta chains drawn from one sample of a study of OX40 agonist ivuxolimab in advanced cancers. TCRdb's table, derived via immunoSEQ multiplex PCR, lists solely in-frame clones and lacks some. The repertoire consists of 70,000 to 80,000 clones, with about 85% occurring once and the leading ten covering roughly 4.9%. Specimen: CD4+ or CD8+ T cells sorted from blood, collected in a trial of the OX40 agonist ivuxolimab. Every receptor here comes from an adult with an advanced solid tumor such as melanoma, head and neck, liver or kidney cancer. CDR3s include the opening cysteine and the closing phenylalanine or tryptophan. A D gene is named only where the DNA matches it firmly. A row's size may be missing; if present it is once, few, many or a size class.

>TRBV11-2|TRBJ2-7|NA|15|NA
CASSPPGARAYEQYF
TGTGCCAGCAGCCCCCCCGGGGCCAGGGCTTACGAGCAGTACTTC
>TRBV5-4|TRBJ2-1|NA|12|NA
CASSLPTREQFF
TGTGCCAGCAGCTTGCCTACCCGTGAGCAGTTCTTC
>TRBV7-9|TRBJ1-2|NA|15|NA
CASSPGTLNRDGYTF
TGTGCCAGCAGCCCGGGGACGTTGAATAGGGATGGCTACACCTTC
>TRBV14|TRBJ1-4|medium-sized|14|TRBD1
CASSQITGAEKLFF
TGTGCCAGCAGCCAAATTACAGGGGCTGAAAAACTGTTTTTT
>TRBV29-1|TRBJ2-1|NA|14|NA
CSVVGGGSYNEQFF
TGCAGCGTTGTAGGGGGGGGATCCTACAATGAGCAGTTCTTC
>TRBV27|TRBJ2-7|NA|15|NA
CASSFHEGSSYEQYF
TGTGCCAGCAGTTTTCACGAGGGGAGCTCCTACGAGCAGTACTTC
>TRBV7-3|TRBJ2-3|NA|14|NA
CASSPPWNADTQYF
TGTGCCAGCAGCCCGCCTTGGAACGCAGATACGCAGTATTTT
>TRBV5-4|TRBJ1-2|NA|14|NA
CASSLVGTHYGYTF
TGTGCCAGCAGCTTGGTAGGGACTCACTATGGCTACACCTTC
>TRBV2|TRBJ2-5|NA|14|NA
CASSEGRGGETQYF
TGTGCCAGCAGTGAGGGCAGGGGAGGAGAGACCCAGTACTTC
>TRBV29-1|TRBJ2-7|NA|12|TRBD2
CSVGGGAIEQYF
TGCAGCGTCGGGGGGGGAGCAATCGAGCAGTACTTC
>TRBV7-9|TRBJ1-1|NA|15|TRBD1
CASSLTGQENTEAFF
TGTGCCAGCAGCCTCACGGGACAGGAGAACACTGAAGCTTTCTTT
>TRBV5-1|TRBJ1-1|NA|13|NA
CASSSTLNTEAFF
TGCGCCAGCAGCTCCACATTGAACACTGAAGCTTTCTTT
>TRBV6-1|TRBJ2-7|NA|13|NA
CASSEARTYEQYF
TGTGCCAGCAGTGAAGCCCGGACCTACGAGCAGTACTTC
>TRBV20-1|TRBJ1-2|NA|11|NA
CSARDLLGYTF
TGCAGTGCTAGAGATCTTTTAGGCTACACCTTC
>TRBV18|TRBJ1-6|NA|16|NA
CASSPPGRNNNSPLHF
TGTGCCAGCTCACCACCTGGGCGGAATAATAATTCACCCCTCCACTTT
>TRBV11-2|TRBJ2-2|NA|19|TRBD2
CASSGISGGPPYNTGELFF
TGTGCCAGCAGCGGGATTAGCGGGGGGCCCCCCTATAACACCGGGGAGCTGTTTTTT
>TRBV19|TRBJ2-3|NA|15|NA
CASTQSQGFTDTQYF
TGTGCCAGCACCCAGTCCCAGGGGTTCACAGATACGCAGTATTTT
>TRBV6-5|TRBJ1-2|NA|15|NA
CASSYLVSANYGYTF
TGTGCCAGCAGTTACCTGGTGTCCGCTAACTATGGCTACACCTTC
>TRBV13|TRBJ2-7|NA|12|TRBD2
CASSRGGFEQYF
TGTGCCAGCAGCCGCGGGGGGTTCGAGCAGTACTTC
>TRBV6-5|TRBJ1-6|NA|14|TRBD1
CASSTGQGISPLHF
TGTGCCAGCAGTACAGGACAGGGGATTTCACCCCTCCACTTT